This T cell receptor beta chain was observed in a study of cytomegalovirus exposure and HLA in healthy donors. The PCR ran on 60 Vbeta and 13 Jbeta primers. Clones were read by immunoSEQ multiplex PCR, and TCRdb kept only the in-frame ones, dropping some. The repertoire holds some 140,000 clones, with around 77% as singletons. The V and J ends lost 1 base and 7 bases, in that order; junction bases with no gene match: 2. This CDR3 spans 15 amino acids. The germline gives CDR1 LNHDA, CDR2 SQIVND (reference sequence). A remark on this clone: No antigen is known for it.

General study results and limits: Per a prior analysis, the majority of TCR beta V segments were productive roughly 90% or roughly 30% of the time. With later analysis, a missense DCLRE1C variant became linked to TCR beta V- and J-gene trimming.

This TCR was sampled from a man aged 18 to 35 in good health and CMV-seronegative. The sequenced material came from PBMCs. V is TRBV19 and J is TRBJ1-6; 9 bases are shared with TRBD1. The CDR3 DNA follows: TGTGCCAGTAGTATAGGGGACAGGGTCAATTCACCCCTCCACTTT. Protein sequence: CASSIGDRVNSPLHF.